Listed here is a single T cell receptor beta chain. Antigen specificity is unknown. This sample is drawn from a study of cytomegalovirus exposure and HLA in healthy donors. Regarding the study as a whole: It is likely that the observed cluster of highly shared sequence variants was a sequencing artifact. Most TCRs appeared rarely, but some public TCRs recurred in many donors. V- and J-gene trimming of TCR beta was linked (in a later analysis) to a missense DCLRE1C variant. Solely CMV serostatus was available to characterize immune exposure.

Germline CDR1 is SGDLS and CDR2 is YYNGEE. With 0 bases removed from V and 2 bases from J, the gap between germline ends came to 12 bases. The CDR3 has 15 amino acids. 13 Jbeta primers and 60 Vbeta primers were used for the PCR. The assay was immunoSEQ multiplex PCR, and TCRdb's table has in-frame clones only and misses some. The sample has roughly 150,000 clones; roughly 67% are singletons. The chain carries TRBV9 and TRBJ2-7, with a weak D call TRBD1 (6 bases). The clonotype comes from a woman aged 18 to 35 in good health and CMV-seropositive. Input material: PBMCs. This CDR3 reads CASSVGTDRTYEQYF. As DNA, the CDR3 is TGTGCCAGCAGCGTAGGAACCGACAGGACCTACGAGCAGTACTTC.